This TCR beta chain was observed in a study of T cell responses to AZD1222 COVID-19 vaccine. Points from the study as a whole: Dominant CD4 TCR responses targeted spike regions 160-218 and 743-854.

Sequenced by immunoSEQ multiplex PCR; TCRdb stores in-frame clones only, minus some. The sample consists of around 120,000 clones, around 89% of them appearing once. This clone was observed once. What it binds is unknown. Germline loops: CDR1 SGHTA, CDR2 FQGNSA. The CDR3 loop spans 13 amino acids. The ends were cut back, 1 base at V and 5 bases at J, with 5 bases in the middle. This TCR derives from an adult who received the AZD1222 COVID-19 vaccine. Material: peripheral blood, obtained 28 days after the second AZD1222 dose. The rearrangement uses TRBV7-2 and TRBJ2-2; the D is unclear. DNA for the CDR3: TGTGCCAGCAGCTTAGACGGGACCGGGGAGCTGTTTTTT. Its translation is CASSLDGTGELFF.